Below are 29 T cell receptor beta chains sequenced from a single sample in a study of shared clonotypes between healthy human individuals. Libraries were prepared by immunoSEQ multiplex PCR; TCRdb keeps only in-frame clonotypes and omits some of them. Of about 560,000 clones in the sample, around 78% were seen once. What was sequenced was PBMCs. The receptors stem from a woman aged 40 to 49 in good health. Some clones in this sample may be carry-over from other donors' samples.

In its sample, this clone was seen once. The chain links TRBV10-2 to TRBJ1-1; 9 bases match TRBD1. Germline CDR1 WSHSY, CDR2 SAAADI. The length of the CDR3 is 13 residues. The ends lost 6 bases at V and 6 bases at J; junction bases unmatched: 5. The CDR3 DNA is TGCGCCAGCAGCCACAGGGGGCTGTCTGAAGCTTTCTTT. It encodes CASSHRGLSEAFF.

The gene calls are TRBV4-3 and TRBJ1-4; D is perhaps TRBD1 (5 bases). The CDR3 length is 15 residues. V dropped 0 bases and J dropped 8 bases, with 13 bases sitting between them. The germline V gene has CDR1 LGHNA and CDR2 YSLEER. The CDR3 is CASSQDKGTFEKLFF. In DNA, the CDR3 is TGCGCCAGCAGCCAAGATAAAGGGACTTTCGAAAAACTGTTTTTT.

The V call is TRBV4-3, the J call TRBJ2-2; D tentatively fits TRBD1 or TRBD2 (7 bases each). Germline values: CDR1 LGHNA, CDR2 YSLEER. The CDR3 length is 17 residues. Trimming cost V 0 bases and J 6 bases, with 17 bases left between them. Written as DNA, the CDR3 is TGCGCCAGCAGCCAAGAAGGGGGCGGGAGTAGGTCCGGGGAGCTGTTTTTT. Its translation is CASSQEGGGSRSGELFF.

The V and J genes are TRBV5-1 and TRBJ1-2; no clear D. V was cut by 0 bases and J by 5 bases, with 8 bases left in between. Per the germline V gene, CDR1 is SGHRS and CDR2 is YFSETQ. The CDR3 consists of 13 residues. CDR3 amino acids: CASSLAKGYGYTF. CDR3 in DNA: TGCGCCAGCAGCTTGGCCAAGGGTTATGGCTACACCTTC.

The chain combines TRBV11-2 with TRBJ2-1; D is unclear. In germline, CDR1 is SGHAT, CDR2 FQNNGV. V lost 5 bases, J lost 3 bases, and 8 bases lay in between. There are 13 residues in the CDR3. The CDR3 DNA follows: TGTGCCAGCAGCAGGACGGGCTACAATGAGCAGTTCTTC. Translating gives CASSRTGYNEQFF.

This chain uses TRBV4-1 with TRBJ2-7; 9 nucleotides align to TRBD1. V was pared by 4 bases and J by 5 bases, with 9 bases of the junction left unmatched. CDR1 MGHRA and CDR2 YSYEKL come from the germline V gene. CDR3 size: 15 residues. CDR3 in amino acids: CASSPTWDRVNEQYF. The CDR3 bases are TGCGCCAGCAGCCCGACCTGGGACAGGGTCAACGAGCAGTACTTC.

This chain links TRBV30 with TRBJ2-7; a weak D match, TRBD2 (6 bases). In germline, CDR1 is GTSNPN, CDR2 SVGIG (reference sequence). The V gene lost 1 base and the J gene lost 0 bases, with 7 bases spanning the gap. The CDR3 is 13 amino acids. The CDR3 DNA follows: TGTGCCTGGAGTGGCGGGAACTCCTACGAGCAGTACTTC. Amino acid sequence: CAWSGGNSYEQYF.

In this sample, this clone turned up a few times. CDR3 protein: CASSDGTTFTDTQYF. CDR3 sequence (DNA): TGTGCCAGCAGTGACGGGACTACCTTCACCGATACGCAGTATTTT. The chain joins TRBV6-4 to TRBJ2-3, with TRBD2 identical over 7 bases. Losses at the gene ends were 2 bases for V and 6 bases for J; bases not matched to a gene: 8. Germline V gives CDR1 MRHNA, CDR2 SNTAGT. This CDR3 is built from 15 residues.

The table lists this clone with a count of one. A junction end diverges from the germline sequence, so it may reflect a read error. The V and J genes are TRBV28 and TRBJ1-4; the D is unclear. The length of the CDR3 is 16 residues. Per the germline V gene, CDR1 is MDHEN and CDR2 is SYDVKM. In DNA, the CDR3 is TGTGCCAGCAGTTCGGCCCCTGAAATGAACAGCGGCCCGTGGAGGTTT. Encoded protein: CASSSAPEMNSGPWRF.

The count of this clone is one. A read error is likely, as this CDR3 ends without the conserved phenylalanine or tryptophan. The chain has TRBV30 and TRBJ2-2, with 7 bases that match TRBD1. Trimming at V came to 5 bases and at J to 1 base, leaving 7 bases not matched to a gene. Germline assignment: CDR1 GTSNPN and CDR2 SVGIG (reference sequence). The CDR3 consists of 15 residues. The CDR3 loop is CAWDPGTENTGELFC. DNA of the CDR3: TGTGCCTGGGATCCCGGGACAGAGAACACCGGGGAGCTGTTTTGT.

The genes are TRBV19 and TRBJ2-3; D not resolved. Germline CDR1 is LNHDA and CDR2 is SQIVND (reference sequence). V was shortened by 7 bases and J by 2 bases, with 13 bases between the two germline ends. The CDR3 sequence is 14 residues long. CDR3 residues: CASKGRPPTDTQYF. In DNA form, the CDR3 reads TGTGCCAGTAAGGGCCGCCCGCCCACAGATACGCAGTATTTT.

There are many counts of this clone. V and J are TRBV5-3 and TRBJ1-1; a weak D match, TRBD1 (5 bases). TRBV5-3 is an open reading frame whose function is uncertain. V shed 8 bases and J shed 5 bases, with 19 bases lying between them. The CDR3 loop spans 14 amino acids. CDR3 coding DNA: TGTGCCAGCAGCCCTCGAGGGGCTTGGACTGAAGCTTTCTTT. Residues: CASSPRGAWTEAFF.

The chain has TRBV29-1 and TRBJ2-5, with D perhaps TRBD1 (7 bases). Germline V lookup: CDR1 SQVTM, CDR2 ANQGSEA. The CDR3 sequence is 16 residues long. The ends were cut back, 4 bases at V and 5 bases at J, with 23 bases in the middle. The CDR3 DNA is TGCAGCGTTGCTACGCGGCAGGGGGGTGTGGAGGAGACCCAGTACTTC. Residues: CSVATRQGGVEETQYF.

This clone is a singleton in its sample. The DNA for the CDR3 is TGTGCCAGCAGCCCCCCGACCACCGGGACAGGGGGCGTAGTTGATGGCTACACCTTC. Residues: CASSPPTTGTGGVVDGYTF. The chain combines TRBV14 with TRBJ1-2; 12 bases fit TRBD1. The CDR3 length is 19 residues. The V segment lost 4 bases and the J segment 6 bases; nucleotides outside the gene matches: 18. The germline V gene has CDR1 SGHDN and CDR2 FVKESK.

As concerns this clone: A much larger clonotype is one base distant, so this may be a read error. The chain is built from TRBV7-6 and TRBJ2-7; no clear D. Germline-derived CDR1 and CDR2 are SGHVS and FNYEAQ. The CDR3 totals 14 residues. V lost 2 bases to trimming and J lost 0 bases, with 8 bases between them. The CDR3 DNA follows: TGTGCCAGCAGCTTATCTGAGAGCTCCTACGAGCAGTACTTC. Translating it yields CASSLSESSYEQYF.

This clone was seen just once. The V gene is TRBV14, the J gene TRBJ2-7, with D unresolved. Germline values: CDR1 SGHDN, CDR2 FVKESK. V lost 4 bases and J 4 bases, leaving 14 bases between the germline ends. The CDR3 extends over 14 amino acids. In nucleotides, the CDR3 is TGTGCCAGCAGCCCGCCGAGATTTCCATACGAGCAGTACTTC. This gives the protein CASSPPRFPYEQYF.

V usage is TRBV15 and J usage is TRBJ1-5; possibly TRBD1 for D (6 bases). Germline CDR1 is LNHNV and CDR2 is YYDKDF (reference sequence). This CDR3 has 16 residues. The germline V and J ends were trimmed by 2 bases and 6 bases, with 17 bases remaining between them. The chain's CDR3 is CATSRLTATGSQPQHF. DNA of the CDR3: TGTGCCACCAGCAGACTCACTGCGACAGGTTCTCAGCCCCAGCATTTT.

V gene TRBV27 combines with J gene TRBJ2-7; D gene uncertain. The V end lost 5 bases, the J end lost 0 bases, and 14 bases lay between the germline ends. This CDR3 is built from 15 residues. Germline V gene sequence: CDR1 MNHEY, CDR2 SMNVEV (reference sequence). The CDR3 is CASSPRPPVSYEQYF. Here the CDR3 DNA reads TGTGCCAGCAGTCCCCGTCCCCCGGTCTCCTACGAGCAGTACTTC.

The chain has TRBV4-1 and TRBJ2-2; 10 nucleotides agree with TRBD2. The CDR3 consists of 16 residues. V was pared by 4 bases and J by 3 bases, with 5 bases of the junction left unmatched. Germline CDR1 and CDR2: MGHRA and YSYEKL. The CDR3 loop is CASSPTSGIDTGELFF. The CDR3 DNA follows: TGCGCCAGCAGCCCCACTAGCGGGATAGACACCGGGGAGCTGTTTTTT.

This clone was seen once. The V and J genes are TRBV7-9 and TRBJ2-3; 8 bases agree with TRBD2. Unmatched junction bases numbered 11, after V lost 1 base and J lost 2 bases. Germline lookup yields CDR1 SEHNR and CDR2 FQNEAQ (reference sequence). This CDR3 spans 18 amino acids. CDR3 residues: CASSLDGQRGTDTDTQYF. DNA for the CDR3: TGTGCCAGCAGCTTAGATGGACAGCGGGGGACGGACACAGATACGCAGTATTTT.

The V call is TRBV2, the J call TRBJ2-1, with D tentatively TRBD2 (6 bases). Trimming removed 5 bases from V and 6 bases from J, with 17 bases in between. Germline loops: CDR1 SNHLY, CDR2 FYNNEI. This CDR3 has 15 amino acids. The CDR3 region is CASSPDSGGGNEQFF. DNA for the CDR3: TGTGCCAGCAGTCCAGATTCCGGGGGTGGCAATGAGCAGTTCTTC.

This clone was seen a single time. V usage is TRBV18 and J usage is TRBJ1-1, with TRBD1 matching over 8 bases. V trimming: 1 base; J trimming: 1 base; junction bases outside the gene matches: 2. This CDR3 spans 15 amino acids. Germline values: CDR1 KGHSH, CDR2 LQKENI. The CDR3 protein is CASSPLGQGNTEAFF. Written as DNA, the CDR3 is TGTGCCAGCTCACCACTCGGACAGGGGAACACTGAAGCTTTCTTT. The full variable domain, with the rest looked up from reference TRBV18 and TRBJ1-1, is NAGVMQNPRHLVRRRGQEARLRCSPMKGHSHVYWYRQLPEEGLKFMVYLQKENIIDESGMPKERFSAEFPKEGPSILRIQQVVRGDSAAYFCASSPLGQGNTEAFFGQGTRLTVV.

On this clone itself: One end of the junction varies from germline; a read error may be responsible. The CDR3 is CASRAQPTNPEAFF. As DNA, the CDR3 is TGTGCCAGCAGGGCGCAGCCGACGAACCCTGAAGCTTTCTTT. The rearrangement uses TRBV7-3 and TRBJ1-1, with D unresolved. The germline V gene has CDR1 SGHTA and CDR2 FQGTGA. The CDR3 has 14 amino acids.

The sample holds a few counts of this clone. The rearrangement joins TRBV2 to TRBJ1-5; TRBD1 matches at 7 bases. The CDR3 is 14 amino acids. V lost 4 bases, J lost 4 bases, and 4 bases stayed unmatched. The germline V gene has CDR1 SNHLY and CDR2 FYNNEI. CDR3 region: CASSGTGKNQPQHF. In DNA form, the CDR3 reads TGTGCCAGCAGTGGGACAGGCAAAAATCAGCCCCAGCATTTT.

This chain joins TRBV7-9 and TRBJ2-1; 8 nucleotides line up with TRBD2. Germline assignment: CDR1 SEHNR and CDR2 FQNEAQ (reference sequence). CDR3 length: 11 amino acids. Trimming took 5 bases from V and 14 from J; bases not matched to a gene: 5. DNA of the CDR3: TGTGCCAGCAGCCTCGGACTAGCTGAGTTCTTC. This gives the protein CASSLGLAEFF.

The V gene is TRBV5-1, the J gene TRBJ2-7; D is possibly TRBD1 or TRBD2 (5 bases each). Looked up from germline, CDR1 is SGHRS and CDR2 is YFSETQ. The germline V and J ends were trimmed by 4 bases and 6 bases, with 20 bases remaining between them. The CDR3 is 15 residues long. DNA of the CDR3: TGCGCCAGCAGCGTGACCGGGACGTTTGGTGGCGAGCAGTACTTC. It specifies CASSVTGTFGGEQYF.

A few counts support this clone. This rearrangement joins TRBV5-1 to TRBJ2-5; D gene ambiguous. The germline V gene encodes CDR1 SGHRS and CDR2 YFSETQ. V was shortened by 5 bases and J by 1 base, with 9 bases between the two germline ends. The CDR3 is made up of 13 amino acids. CDR3: CASRWSGQETQYF. The CDR3 nucleotides read TGCGCCAGCAGATGGTCCGGCCAAGAGACCCAGTACTTC. The variable domain in full, completed from reference TRBV5-1 and TRBJ2-5, reads KAGVTQTPRYLIKTRGQQVTLSCSPISGHRSVSWYQQTPGQGLQFLFEYFSETQRNKGNFPGRFSGRQFSNSRSEMNVSTLELGDSALYLCASRWSGQETQYFGPGTRLLVL.

The rearrangement joins TRBV18 to TRBJ2-5; 9 nucleotides match TRBD2. J lost 5 bases, V lost 4 bases, and 14 bases had no gene match. CDR1 KGHSH and CDR2 LQKENI come from the germline V gene. The CDR3 extends over 17 amino acids. For the CDR3, the DNA is TGTGCCAGCTCACGCGATCCCCCCGCGGGAGGGAAGGAGACCCAGTACTTC. Protein sequence: CASSRDPPAGGKETQYF.

The rearrangement uses TRBV6-5 and TRBJ2-7; 13 nucleotides agree with TRBD2. The CDR3 runs to 15 residues. Germline V gives CDR1 MNHEY, CDR2 SVGAGI. V was pared by 6 bases and J by 6 bases, with 8 bases of the junction left unmatched. This CDR3 reads CASRQTSGRASEQYF. CDR3 nucleotide sequence: TGTGCCAGCAGACAAACTAGCGGGAGGGCCTCCGAGCAGTACTTC.